This entry features one T cell receptor (beta chain) sequence. The germline V gene has CDR1 KGHDR and CDR2 SFDVKD. The CDR3 length is 15 residues. J lost 4 bases, V lost 9 bases, and 5 bases had no gene match. Sequencing used immunoSEQ multiplex PCR; TCRdb keeps in-frame clones, though not all of them. This table has fewer than 650,000 clones, around 90% appearing once. This sample is drawn from a study of blood T cell repertoires in COVID-19. The receptor was isolated from a woman aged 50 to 60 with COVID-19, enrolled during active disease. J is TRBJ2-3 and V is TRBV24-1; 14 nucleotides line up with TRBD2. Sequencing was done on a sample of peripheral blood. In DNA, the CDR3 is TGTGCCACCCTGACTAGCGGGGGGGGCCCAGATACGCAGTATTTT. Amino acid sequence: CATLTSGGGPDTQYF.